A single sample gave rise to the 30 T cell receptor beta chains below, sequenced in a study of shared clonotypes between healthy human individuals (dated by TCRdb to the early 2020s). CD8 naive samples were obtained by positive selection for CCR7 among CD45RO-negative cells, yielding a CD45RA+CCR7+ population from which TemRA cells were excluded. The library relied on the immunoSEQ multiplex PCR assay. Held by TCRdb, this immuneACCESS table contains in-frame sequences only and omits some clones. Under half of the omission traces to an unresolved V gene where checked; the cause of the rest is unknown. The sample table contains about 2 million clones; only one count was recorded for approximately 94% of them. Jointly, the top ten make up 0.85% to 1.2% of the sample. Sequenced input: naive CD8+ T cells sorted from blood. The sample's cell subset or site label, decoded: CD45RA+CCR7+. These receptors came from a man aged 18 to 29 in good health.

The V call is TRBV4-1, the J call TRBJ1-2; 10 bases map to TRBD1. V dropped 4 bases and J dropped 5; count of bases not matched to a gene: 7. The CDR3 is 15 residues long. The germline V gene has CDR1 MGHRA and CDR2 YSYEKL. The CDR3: CASSRGTGEGYGYTF. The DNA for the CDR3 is TGCGCCAGCAGCCGCGGGACAGGGGAAGGGTATGGCTACACCTTC.

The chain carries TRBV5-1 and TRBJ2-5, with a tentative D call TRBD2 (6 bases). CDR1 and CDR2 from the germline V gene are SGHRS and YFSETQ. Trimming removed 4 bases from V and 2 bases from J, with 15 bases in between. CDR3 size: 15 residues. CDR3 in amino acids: CASSGSWREQETQYF. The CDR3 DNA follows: TGCGCCAGCAGCGGTTCGTGGCGGGAACAAGAGACCCAGTACTTC.

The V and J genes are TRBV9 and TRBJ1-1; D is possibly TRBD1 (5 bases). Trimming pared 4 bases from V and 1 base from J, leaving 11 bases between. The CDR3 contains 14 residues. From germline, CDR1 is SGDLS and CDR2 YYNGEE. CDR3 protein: CASSPKRGNTEAFF. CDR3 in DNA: TGTGCCAGCAGCCCAAAAAGGGGGAACACTGAAGCTTTCTTT.

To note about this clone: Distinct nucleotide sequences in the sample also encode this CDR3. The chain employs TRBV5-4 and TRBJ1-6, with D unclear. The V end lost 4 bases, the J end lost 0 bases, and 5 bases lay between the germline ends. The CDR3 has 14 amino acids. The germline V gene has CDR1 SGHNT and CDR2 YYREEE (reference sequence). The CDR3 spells CASSPDSYNSPLHF. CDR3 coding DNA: TGTGCCAGCAGCCCGGACTCCTATAATTCACCCCTCCACTTT.

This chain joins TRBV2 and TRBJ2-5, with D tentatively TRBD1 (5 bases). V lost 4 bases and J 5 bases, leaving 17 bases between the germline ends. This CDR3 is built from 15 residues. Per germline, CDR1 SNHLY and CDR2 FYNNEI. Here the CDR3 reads CASSGGPEIGETQYF. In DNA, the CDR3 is TGTGCCAGCAGTGGGGGCCCGGAGATCGGGGAGACCCAGTACTTC.

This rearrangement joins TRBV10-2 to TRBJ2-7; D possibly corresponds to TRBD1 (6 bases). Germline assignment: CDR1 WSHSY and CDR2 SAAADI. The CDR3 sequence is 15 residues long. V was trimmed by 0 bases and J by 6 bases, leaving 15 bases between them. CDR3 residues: CASSESGQGIGEQYF. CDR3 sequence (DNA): TGCGCCAGCAGTGAGTCAGGGCAGGGGATTGGCGAGCAGTACTTC.

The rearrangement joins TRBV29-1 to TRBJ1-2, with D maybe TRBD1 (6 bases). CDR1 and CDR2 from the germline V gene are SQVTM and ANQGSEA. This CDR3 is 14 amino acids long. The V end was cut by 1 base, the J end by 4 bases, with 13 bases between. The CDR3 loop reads CSVEVQGLGYGYTF. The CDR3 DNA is TGCAGCGTTGAAGTACAGGGTTTGGGCTATGGCTACACCTTC.

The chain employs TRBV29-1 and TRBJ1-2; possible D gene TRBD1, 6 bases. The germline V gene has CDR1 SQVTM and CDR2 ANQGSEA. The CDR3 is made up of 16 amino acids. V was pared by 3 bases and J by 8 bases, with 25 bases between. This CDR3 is CSVDWDTLDPGGGYTF. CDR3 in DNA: TGCAGCGTTGACTGGGACACCCTGGATCCTGGAGGGGGCTACACCTTC.

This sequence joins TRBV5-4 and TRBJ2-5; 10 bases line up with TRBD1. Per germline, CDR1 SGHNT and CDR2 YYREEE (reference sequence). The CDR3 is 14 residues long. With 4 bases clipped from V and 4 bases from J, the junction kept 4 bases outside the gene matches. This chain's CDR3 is CASSPGTGVETQYF. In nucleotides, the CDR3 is TGTGCCAGCAGCCCCGGGACAGGGGTAGAGACCCAGTACTTC.

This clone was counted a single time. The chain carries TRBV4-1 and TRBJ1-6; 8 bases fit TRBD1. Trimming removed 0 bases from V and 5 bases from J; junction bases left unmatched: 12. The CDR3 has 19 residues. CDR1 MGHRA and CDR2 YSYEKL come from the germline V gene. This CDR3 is CASSQEGTGLKKDNSPLHF. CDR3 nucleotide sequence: TGCGCCAGCAGCCAAGAGGGGACAGGACTAAAGAAAGATAATTCACCCCTCCACTTT.

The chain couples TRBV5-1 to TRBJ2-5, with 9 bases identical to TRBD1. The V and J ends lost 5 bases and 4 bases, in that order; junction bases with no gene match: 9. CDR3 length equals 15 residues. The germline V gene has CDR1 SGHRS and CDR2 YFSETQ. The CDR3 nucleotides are TGCGCCAGCAGTCCTCTCCCGGGACAGGGAGAGACCCAGTACTTC. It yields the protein CASSPLPGQGETQYF.

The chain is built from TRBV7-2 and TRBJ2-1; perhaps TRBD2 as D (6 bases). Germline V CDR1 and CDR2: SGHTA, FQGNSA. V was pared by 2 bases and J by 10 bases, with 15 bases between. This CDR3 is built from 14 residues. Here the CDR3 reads CASSLPLGGYEQFF. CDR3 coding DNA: TGTGCCAGCAGCTTACCCCTTGGAGGGTACGAGCAGTTCTTC.

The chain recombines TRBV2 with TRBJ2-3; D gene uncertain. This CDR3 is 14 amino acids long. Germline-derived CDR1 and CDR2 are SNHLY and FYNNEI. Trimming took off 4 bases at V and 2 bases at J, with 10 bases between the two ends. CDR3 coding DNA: TGTGCCAGCAGTGGCAAGATAAACACAGATACGCAGTATTTT. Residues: CASSGKINTDTQYF.

CDR3 in DNA: TGTGCCAGCAGTTACGGGACAGGGATGGAATACGAGCAGTACTTC. This encodes CASSYGTGMEYEQYF. The genes are TRBV6-6 and TRBJ2-7, with 9 bases fitting TRBD1. Germline loops: CDR1 MNHNY, CDR2 SVGAGI (reference sequence). Losses at the gene ends were 2 bases for V and 4 bases for J; bases not matched to a gene: 6. This CDR3 has 15 residues.

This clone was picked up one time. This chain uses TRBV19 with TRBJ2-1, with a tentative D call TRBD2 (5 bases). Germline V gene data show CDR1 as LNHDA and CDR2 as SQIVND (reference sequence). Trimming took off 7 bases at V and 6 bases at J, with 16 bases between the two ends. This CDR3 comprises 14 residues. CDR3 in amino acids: CASTTIGGSNEQFF. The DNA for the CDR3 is TGTGCCAGTACTACAATCGGAGGTTCCAATGAGCAGTTCTTC.

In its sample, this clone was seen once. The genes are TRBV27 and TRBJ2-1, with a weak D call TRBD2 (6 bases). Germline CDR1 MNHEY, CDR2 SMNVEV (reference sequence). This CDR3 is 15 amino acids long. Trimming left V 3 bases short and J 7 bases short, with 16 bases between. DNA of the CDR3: TGTGCCAGCAGTTTGTTTGTAATGGGAGGAAATGAGCAGTTCTTC. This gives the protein CASSLFVMGGNEQFF.

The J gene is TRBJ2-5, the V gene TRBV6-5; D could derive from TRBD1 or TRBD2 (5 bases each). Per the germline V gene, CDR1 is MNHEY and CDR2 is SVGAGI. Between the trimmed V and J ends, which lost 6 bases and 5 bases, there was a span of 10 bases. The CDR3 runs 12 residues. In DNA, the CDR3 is TGTGCCAGCAGGGGACCCCATGAGACCCAGTACTTC. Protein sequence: CASRGPHETQYF.

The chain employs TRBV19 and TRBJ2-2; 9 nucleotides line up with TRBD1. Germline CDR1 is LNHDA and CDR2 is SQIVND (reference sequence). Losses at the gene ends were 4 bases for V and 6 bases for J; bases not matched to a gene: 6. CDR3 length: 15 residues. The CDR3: CASSTRQGDAGELFF. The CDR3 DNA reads TGTGCCAGTAGTACTCGACAGGGGGATGCCGGGGAGCTGTTTTTT. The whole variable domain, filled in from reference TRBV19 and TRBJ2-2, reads DGGITQSPKYLFRKEGQNVTLSCEQNLNHDAMYWYRQDPGQGLRLIYYSQIVNDFQKGDIAEGYSVSREKKESFPLTVTSAQKNPTAFYLCASSTRQGDAGELFFGEGSRLTVL.

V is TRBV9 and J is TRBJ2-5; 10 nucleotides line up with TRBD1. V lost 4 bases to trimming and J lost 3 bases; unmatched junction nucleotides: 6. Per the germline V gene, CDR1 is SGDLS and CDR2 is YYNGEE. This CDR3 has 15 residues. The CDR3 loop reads CASSILGTGEETQYF. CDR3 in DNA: TGTGCCAGCAGCATTTTAGGGACAGGGGAAGAGACCCAGTACTTC.

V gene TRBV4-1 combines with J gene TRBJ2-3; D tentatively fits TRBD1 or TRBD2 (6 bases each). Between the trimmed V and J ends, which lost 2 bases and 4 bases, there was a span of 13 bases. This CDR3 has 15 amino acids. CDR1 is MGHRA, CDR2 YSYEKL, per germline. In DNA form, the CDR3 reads TGCGCCAGCAGCCAATCCGGGGGCCTCGCAGATACGCAGTATTTT. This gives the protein CASSQSGGLADTQYF.

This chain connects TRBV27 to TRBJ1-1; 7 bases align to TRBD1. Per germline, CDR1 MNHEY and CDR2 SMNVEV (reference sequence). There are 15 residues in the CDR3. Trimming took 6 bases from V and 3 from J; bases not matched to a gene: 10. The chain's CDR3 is CASRFLRGLDTEAFF. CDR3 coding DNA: TGTGCCAGCAGGTTCCTGAGGGGGCTGGACACTGAAGCTTTCTTT.

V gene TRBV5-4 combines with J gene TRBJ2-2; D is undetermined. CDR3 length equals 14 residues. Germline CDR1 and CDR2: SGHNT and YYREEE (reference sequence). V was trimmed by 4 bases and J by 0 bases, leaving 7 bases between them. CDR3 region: CASSDLANTGELFF. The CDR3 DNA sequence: TGTGCCAGCAGCGATCTAGCGAACACCGGGGAGCTGTTTTTT.

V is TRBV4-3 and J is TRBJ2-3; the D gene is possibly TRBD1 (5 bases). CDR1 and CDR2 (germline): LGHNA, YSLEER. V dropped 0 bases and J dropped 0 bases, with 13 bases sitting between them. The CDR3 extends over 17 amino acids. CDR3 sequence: CASSQDRATGSTDTQYF. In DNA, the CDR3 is TGCGCCAGCAGCCAAGATCGGGCAACAGGCAGCACAGATACGCAGTATTTT.

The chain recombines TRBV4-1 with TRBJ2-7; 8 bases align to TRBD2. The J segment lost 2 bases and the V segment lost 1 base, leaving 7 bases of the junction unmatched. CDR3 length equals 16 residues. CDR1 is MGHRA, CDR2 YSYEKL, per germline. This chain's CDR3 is CASSQGPAGAPYEQYF. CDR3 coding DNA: TGCGCCAGCAGCCAAGGGCCAGCGGGAGCCCCCTACGAGCAGTACTTC.

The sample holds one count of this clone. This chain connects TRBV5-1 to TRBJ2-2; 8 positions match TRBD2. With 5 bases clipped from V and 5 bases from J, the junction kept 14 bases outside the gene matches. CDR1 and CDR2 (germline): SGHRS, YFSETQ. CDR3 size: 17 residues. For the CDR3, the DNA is TGCGCCAGCAGACCACCATCCACGGGAGGGCTGACCGGGGAGCTGTTTTTT. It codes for CASRPPSTGGLTGELFF.

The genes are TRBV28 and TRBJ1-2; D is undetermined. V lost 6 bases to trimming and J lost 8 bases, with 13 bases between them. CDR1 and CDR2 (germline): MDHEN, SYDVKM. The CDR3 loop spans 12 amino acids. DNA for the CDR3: TGTGCCAGCAGCCTTGACCAGGACGGCTACACCTTC. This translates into CASSLDQDGYTF.

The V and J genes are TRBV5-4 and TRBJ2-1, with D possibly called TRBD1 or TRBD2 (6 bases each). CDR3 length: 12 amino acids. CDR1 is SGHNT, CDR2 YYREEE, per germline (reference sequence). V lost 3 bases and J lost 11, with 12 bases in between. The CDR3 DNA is TGTGCCAGCAGCTCCCTGGGGGGCAAGCAGTTCTTC. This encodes CASSSLGGKQFF.

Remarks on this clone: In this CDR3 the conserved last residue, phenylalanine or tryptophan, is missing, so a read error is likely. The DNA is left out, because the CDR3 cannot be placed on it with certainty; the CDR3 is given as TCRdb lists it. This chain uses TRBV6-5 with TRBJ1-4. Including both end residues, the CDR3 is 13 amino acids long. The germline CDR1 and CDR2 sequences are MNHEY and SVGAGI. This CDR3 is CASSSHLRRPPRA.

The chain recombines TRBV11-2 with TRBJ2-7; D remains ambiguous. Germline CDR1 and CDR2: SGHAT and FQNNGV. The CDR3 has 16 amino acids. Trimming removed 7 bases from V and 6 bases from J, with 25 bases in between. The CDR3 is CASNNPWGRDDLEQYF. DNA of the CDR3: TGTGCCAGCAATAACCCATGGGGTCGCGACGACCTCGAGCAGTACTTC.

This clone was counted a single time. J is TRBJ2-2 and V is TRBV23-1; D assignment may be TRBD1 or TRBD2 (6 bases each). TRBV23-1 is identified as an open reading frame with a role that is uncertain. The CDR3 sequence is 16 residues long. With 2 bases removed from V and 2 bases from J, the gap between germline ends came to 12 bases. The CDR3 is CASSQNQGTNTGELFF. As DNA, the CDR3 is TGCGCCAGCAGTCAAAATCAGGGGACTAACACCGGGGAGCTGTTTTTT.